These T cell receptor beta chains were read from a single sample in a study of blood T cell repertoires in COVID-19. Profiled with immunoSEQ multiplex PCR; TCRdb holds only in-frame clones, not every one. This table has a few hundred thousand clones, around 87% appearing once. The sample consisted of PBMCs or T cells enriched from blood (not recorded which). These receptor sequences come from a woman aged 40 to 49 who had recovered from COVID-19. Both conserved end residues are part of each CDR3. The D gene is left open where the match is weak. Expanded clones are given a class, and other clones once, few, many or no size at all.

- 12 - TRBJ2-1 TRBV12-3/TRBV12-4 TGTGCCAGCAGTTTCGCGTGGGCAGGGAAGTTCTTC CASSFAWAGKFF
- 14 - TRBJ1-5 TRBV19 TGTGCCAGTAGTATCGGTGATAGCAATCAGCCCCAGCATTTT CASSIGDSNQPQHF
- 15 - TRBJ2-1 TRBV2 TGTGCCAGCAGTTATATGCAGGGGCCCTACAATGAGCAGTTCTTC CASSYMQGPYNEQFF
- 18 - TRBJ1-3 TRBV6-2/TRBV6-3 TGTGCCAGCAGTTACTCGGATTCGGCGGGGGGATTTGGAAACACCATATATTTT CASSYSDSAGGFGNTIYF
- 12 - TRBJ1-2 TRBV2 TGTGCCAGCGGAACTGGCAGGGGTGGCTACACCTTC CASGTGRGGYTF
once 12 TRBD1 TRBJ1-1 TRBV10-1 TGCGCCAGCAGTGCCGGGACAGCTGAAGCTTTCTTT CASSAGTAEAFF
- 14 - TRBJ1-2 TRBV15 TGTGCCACCAGCAGACGCGAGGGAGACTATGGCTACACCTTC CATSRREGDYGYTF
- 17 - TRBJ2-1 TRBV28 TGTGCCAGCAGTTTTGGACAGCTGGGCGGGAGAGTCGATGAGCAGTTCTTC CASSFGQLGGRVDEQFF
- 15 TRBD1 TRBJ2-5 TRBV9 TGTGCCAGCAGCCTCTGGGACAGGGCTCAAGAGACCCAGTACTTC CASSLWDRAQETQYF
- 16 - TRBJ1-6 TRBV7-8 TGTGCCAGCAGCTTGGCCCCAGGGCCCTATAATTCACCCCTCCACTTT CASSLAPGPYNSPLHF
- 15 TRBD2 TRBJ2-3 TRBV7-9 TGTGCCAGCAGCTTATTAGCGGGAGAAGCAGATACGCAGTATTTT CASSLLAGEADTQYF
- 16 - TRBJ2-6 TRBV9 TGTGCCAGCAGCGTAACAGGTAGCTCTGGGGCCAACGTCCTGACTTTC CASSVTGSSGANVLTF
- 17 TRBD2 TRBJ2-7 TRBV11-2 TGTGCCAGCAGTTTGACTAGCGGGAGCATGGGGGCCTACGAGCAGTACTTC CASSLTSGSMGAYEQYF
- 14 - TRBJ2-2 TRBV6-6 TGTGCCAGCAGCCAGGAAGTTCTCACCGGGGAGCTGTTTTTT CASSQEVLTGELFF
- 16 - TRBJ2-1 TRBV25-1 TGTGCCAGCAGTGAATTGGGGGCCGGCTCCTACAATGAGCAGTTCTTC CASSELGAGSYNEQFF
once 17 TRBD2 TRBJ2-5 TRBV5-4 TGTGCCAGCAGCCGGGGGGTGTTAGCGGGAATACAAGAGACCCAGTACTTC CASSRGVLAGIQETQYF
- 16 - TRBJ2-1 TRBV18 TGTGCCAGCTCACCACCGGTTACTATCTCCTACAATGAGCAGTTCTTC CASSPPVTISYNEQFF
- 15 TRBD1 TRBJ2-7 TRBV3-1/TRBV3-2 TGTGCCAGCAGCCAAGATCCCACAGGGGCCTACGAGCAGTACTTC CASSQDPTGAYEQYF
- 13 - TRBJ1-2 TRBV11-2 TGTGCCAGCAGAGGAGGTACGGTGATTGGCTACACCTTC CASRGGTVIGYTF
once 13 - TRBJ2-5 TRBV6-5 TGTGCCAGCAGGTGGACAGAGCAAGAGACCCAGTACTTC CASRWTEQETQYF
- 12 - TRBJ1-1 TRBV30 TGTGCCTGGACCACAACGGGGAGGGGAGCTTTCTTT CAWTTTGRGAFF
- 14 - TRBJ1-4 TRBV5-8 TGTGCCAGCAGCTTACAGAGAATTAATGAAAAACTGTTTTTT CASSLQRINEKLFF
few 13 - TRBJ1-1 TRBV12-3/TRBV12-4 TGTGCCAGCAGTCTCCAGGGAAACACTGAAGCTTTCTTT CASSLQGNTEAFF
- 14 TRBD1 TRBJ1-1 TRBV27 TGTGCCAGCAGTTCTAACAGGGGGCGGACTGAAGCTTTCTTT CASSSNRGRTEAFF
- 13 TRBD1 TRBJ1-2 TRBV7-2 TGTGCCAGCAGCGATAGACAGGGTGTTGGCTACACCTTC CASSDRQGVGYTF
- 17 - TRBJ1-2 TRBV19 TGTGCCAGTAGTTTCAACCTGGGGCGGGGGCATATCTATGGCTACACCTTC CASSFNLGRGHIYGYTF
- 13 - TRBJ1-1 TRBV10-1 TGCGCCAGCAGCGGGACACTTAACACTGAAGCTTTCTTT CASSGTLNTEAFF
- 16 TRBD2 TRBJ2-1 TRBV5-1 TGCGCCAGCAGCTTAGATAGCGGGAGGGGACCCAATGAGCAGTTCTTC CASSLDSGRGPNEQFF
- 15 - TRBJ1-2 TRBV6-1 TGTGCCAGCAGTGAAGGGAGGGGAGCTAACTATGGCTACACCTTC CASSEGRGANYGYTF
- 12 TRBD2 TRBJ2-3 TRBV29-1 TGCAGCGTTGATGGGGGGGATGATACGCAGTATTTT CSVDGGDDTQYF
- 14 - TRBJ1-2 TRBV4-3 TGCGCCAGCAGCCAAGATCGGGGTAACTATGGCTACACCTTC CASSQDRGNYGYTF
- 17 - TRBJ1-1 TRBV5-4 TGTGCCAGCAGCTTGGCCTCGTTTGGCACCGGGAGCACTGAAGCTTTCTTT CASSLASFGTGSTEAFF
- 16 - TRBJ1-2 TRBV7-9 TGTGCCAGCAGCTTAGATTCCCAGGGGCACGGCTATGGCTACACCTTC CASSLDSQGHGYGYTF
- 15 - TRBJ1-2 TRBV27 TGTGCCAGCAGTTTCATAGGGACAAATAACTATGGCTACACCTTC CASSFIGTNNYGYTF
- 15 TRBD1 TRBJ2-7 TRBV7-9 TGTGCCAGCAGCTTAGGGGGGACAGGGTTGTACGAGCAGTACTTC CASSLGGTGLYEQYF
- 15 TRBD1 TRBJ1-3 TRBV6-5 TGTGCCAGCAGTTATGGCAGGACAGGGGGAAACACCATATATTTT CASSYGRTGGNTIYF
- 14 TRBD1 TRBJ2-3 TRBV5-1 TGCGCCAGCAGCTCCCAGGGGGCCACAGATACGCAGTATTTT CASSSQGATDTQYF
- 14 TRBD1 TRBJ2-7 TRBV25-1 TGTGCCAGCAGTGGAACAGGGGTCAACTACGAGCAGTACTTC CASSGTGVNYEQYF
- 16 - TRBJ2-1 TRBV6-4 TGTGCCAGCAGTGACTCTTGGGCAGTTGGTCAGAATGAGCAGTTCTTC CASSDSWAVGQNEQFF
- 13 - TRBJ1-2 TRBV11-2 TGTGCCAGCAGCTTAACTGCACCGAGGGGCTACACCTTC CASSLTAPRGYTF
- 17 TRBD1 TRBJ2-5 TRBV24-1 TGTGCCACCAGTGATACCCCGGACAGGGGGCCTGCGGAGACCCAGTACTTC CATSDTPDRGPAETQYF
- 14 - TRBJ2-1 TRBV5-4 TGTGCCAGCAGCTTGGTGGGAGACTACAATGAGCAGTTCTTC CASSLVGDYNEQFF
- 14 TRBD1 TRBJ2-1 TRBV27 TGTGCCAGCTGGGGACAGGGGTTTTACAATGAGCAGTTCTTC CASWGQGFYNEQFF
- 17 TRBD1 TRBJ2-1 TRBV13 TGTGCCAGCAGCTTAGCTTGGGACAGGGGGCCTTACAATGAGCAGTTCTTC CASSLAWDRGPYNEQFF
- 10 - TRBJ1-1 TRBV5-3 TGTGCCATGAGCTGTTGGGAAGCTTTCTTT CAMSCWEAFF
- 14 - TRBJ2-7 TRBV19 TGTGCCAGTAGCCTGACAGGCATTCGGTACGAGCAGTACTTC CASSLTGIRYEQYF
- 22 TRBD1 TRBJ1-5 TRBV2 TGTGCCACCCCCGGGCGCGGACAGGGTCACAACCCCCGCCTAGCTTGCAATCAGCCCCAGCATTTT CATPGRGQGHNPRLACNQPQHF
- 16 - TRBJ1-3 TRBV15 TGTGCCACCAGCAGAGATCGGGAGTACTCTGGAAACACCATATATTTT CATSRDREYSGNTIYF
- 20 - TRBJ2-1 TRBV21-1 TGTGCCAGCATTATCACCCGGACTAGCGGGGCCTTGAGCTCCTACAATGAGCAGTTCTTC CASIITRTSGALSSYNEQFF
- 12 - TRBJ2-1 TRBV7-9 TGTGCCAGCAGCTTGGACAGCAATGAGCAGTTCTTC CASSLDSNEQFF
- 14 TRBD1 TRBJ2-7 TRBV19 TGTGCCAGTAGTCACGGGACAGGAAACTACGAGCAGTACTTC CASSHGTGNYEQYF
- 13 - TRBJ2-1 TRBV29-1 TGCAGCGTTGAAGATTTCCTGCCCCCAGGGGAGTTCTTC CSVEDFLPPGEFF
- 14 - TRBJ2-7 TRBV27 TGTGCCAGCAGTCGGCGGGATGACTCCTACGAGCAGTACTTC CASSRRDDSYEQYF